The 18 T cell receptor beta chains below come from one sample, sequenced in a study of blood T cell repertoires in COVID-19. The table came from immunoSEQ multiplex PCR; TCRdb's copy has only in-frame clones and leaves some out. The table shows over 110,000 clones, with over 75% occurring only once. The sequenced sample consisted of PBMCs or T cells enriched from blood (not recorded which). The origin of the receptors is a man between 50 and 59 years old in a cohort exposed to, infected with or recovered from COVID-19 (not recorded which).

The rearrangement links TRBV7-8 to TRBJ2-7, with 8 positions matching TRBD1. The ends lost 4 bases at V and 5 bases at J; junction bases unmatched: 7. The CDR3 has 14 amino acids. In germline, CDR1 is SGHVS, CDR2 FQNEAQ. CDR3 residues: CASSSLRGRNEQYF. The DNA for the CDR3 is TGTGCCAGCAGCTCCCTCAGGGGGCGGAACGAGCAGTACTTC.

The CDR3 loop is CASSPSGFTEAFF. CDR3 nucleotide sequence: TGTGCCAGCAGTCCCTCAGGGTTTACTGAAGCTTTCTTT. The chain has TRBV27 and TRBJ1-1; D may be TRBD1 (5 bases). CDR3 length: 13 residues. Germline CDR1 and CDR2: MNHEY and SMNVEV (reference sequence). Trimming shortened V by 5 bases and J by 5 bases, and 12 bases separated the two germline ends.

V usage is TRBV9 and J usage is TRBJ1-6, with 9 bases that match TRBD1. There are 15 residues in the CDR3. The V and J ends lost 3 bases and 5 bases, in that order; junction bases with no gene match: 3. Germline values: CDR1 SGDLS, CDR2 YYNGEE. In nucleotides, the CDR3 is TGTGCCAGCAGCGAAACAGGGGGCAATAATTCACCCCTCCACTTT. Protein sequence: CASSETGGNNSPLHF.

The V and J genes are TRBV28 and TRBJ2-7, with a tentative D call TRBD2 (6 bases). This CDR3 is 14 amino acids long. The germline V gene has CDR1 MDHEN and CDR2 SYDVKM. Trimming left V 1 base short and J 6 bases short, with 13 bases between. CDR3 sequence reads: CASSLSRDRGEQYF. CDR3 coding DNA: TGTGCCAGCAGTTTATCGCGGGATAGGGGCGAGCAGTACTTC.

CDR3 DNA: TGTGCCAGCACCTCCGGGGGGTCCTACAATGAGCAGTTCTTC. It specifies CASTSGGSYNEQFF. The V gene is TRBV2, the J gene TRBJ2-1, with 7 bases aligning to TRBD2. Trimming cost V 7 bases and J 1 base; bases outside gene matches: 4. The CDR3 extends over 14 amino acids. Germline V lookup: CDR1 SNHLY, CDR2 FYNNEI.

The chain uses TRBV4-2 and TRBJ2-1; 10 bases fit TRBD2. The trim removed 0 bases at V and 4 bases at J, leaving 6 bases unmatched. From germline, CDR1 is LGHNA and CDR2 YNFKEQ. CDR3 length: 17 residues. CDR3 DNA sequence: TGTGCCAGCAGCCAAGAAGGAAGGACTAGCGGATACAATGAGCAGTTCTTC. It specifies CASSQEGRTSGYNEQFF.

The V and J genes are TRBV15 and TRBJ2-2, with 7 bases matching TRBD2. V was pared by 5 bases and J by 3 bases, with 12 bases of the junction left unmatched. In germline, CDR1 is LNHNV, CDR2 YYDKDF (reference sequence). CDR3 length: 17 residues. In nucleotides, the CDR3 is TGTGCCACCAGCGGACGGAGGGGAGGGGCCTACACCGGGGAGCTGTTTTTT. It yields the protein CATSGRRGGAYTGELFF.

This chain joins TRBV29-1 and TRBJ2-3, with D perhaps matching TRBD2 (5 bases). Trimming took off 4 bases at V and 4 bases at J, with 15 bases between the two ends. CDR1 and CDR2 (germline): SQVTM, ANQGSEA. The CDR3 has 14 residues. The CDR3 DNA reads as TGCAGCGTTGGGGGTATGGGGAGAGCAGATACGCAGTATTTT. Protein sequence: CSVGGMGRADTQYF.

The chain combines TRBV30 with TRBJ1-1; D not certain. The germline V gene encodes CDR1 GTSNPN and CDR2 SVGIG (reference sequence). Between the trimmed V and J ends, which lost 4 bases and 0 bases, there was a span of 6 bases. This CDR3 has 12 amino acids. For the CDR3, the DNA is TGTGCCTGGACAGTCTTGAACACTGAAGCTTTCTTT. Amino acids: CAWTVLNTEAFF.

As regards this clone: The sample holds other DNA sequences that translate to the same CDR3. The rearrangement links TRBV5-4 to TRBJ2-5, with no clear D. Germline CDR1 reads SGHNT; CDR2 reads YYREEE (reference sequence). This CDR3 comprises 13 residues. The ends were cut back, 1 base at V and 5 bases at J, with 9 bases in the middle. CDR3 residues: CASSLLAGETQYF. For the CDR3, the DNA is TGTGCCAGCAGCTTGTTAGCTGGGGAGACCCAGTACTTC.

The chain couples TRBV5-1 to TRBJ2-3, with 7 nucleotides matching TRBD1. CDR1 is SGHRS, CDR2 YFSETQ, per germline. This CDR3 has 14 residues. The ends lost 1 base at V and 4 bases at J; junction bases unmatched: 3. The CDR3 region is CASSLSGGSDTQYF. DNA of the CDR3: TGCGCCAGCAGCTTGTCAGGGGGTTCAGATACGCAGTATTTT.

CDR3: CASRGGGAMNTEAFF. CDR3 sequence (DNA): TGTGCCAGCAGAGGAGGGGGGGCGATGAACACTGAAGCTTTCTTT. The rearrangement joins TRBV28 to TRBJ1-1; TRBD1 might be the D (6 bases). The V end lost 6 bases, the J end lost 0 bases, and 14 bases lay between the germline ends. Germline V gene sequence: CDR1 MDHEN, CDR2 SYDVKM. This CDR3 region has 15 residues.

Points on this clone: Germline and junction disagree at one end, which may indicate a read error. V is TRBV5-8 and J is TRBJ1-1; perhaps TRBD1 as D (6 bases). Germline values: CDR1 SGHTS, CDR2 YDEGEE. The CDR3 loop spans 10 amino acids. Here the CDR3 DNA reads TGTGCCAGCAGCGTGTCCGGGACACGCTTT. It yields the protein CASSVSGTRF.

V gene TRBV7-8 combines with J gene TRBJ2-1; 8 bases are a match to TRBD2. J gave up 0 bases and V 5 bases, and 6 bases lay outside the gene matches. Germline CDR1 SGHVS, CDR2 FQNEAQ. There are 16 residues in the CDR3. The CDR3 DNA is TGTGCCAGCAGCCCAAGGAGCGGGAGCTCCTACAATGAGCAGTTCTTC. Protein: CASSPRSGSSYNEQFF.

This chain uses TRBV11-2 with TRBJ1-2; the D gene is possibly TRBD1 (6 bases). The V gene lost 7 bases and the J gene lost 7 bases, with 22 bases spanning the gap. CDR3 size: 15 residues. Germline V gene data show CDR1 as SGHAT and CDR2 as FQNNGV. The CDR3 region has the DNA TGTGCCAGCAACTCAAACCGGGGGGCGCGGCGTGGCTACACCTTC. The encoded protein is CASNSNRGARRGYTF.

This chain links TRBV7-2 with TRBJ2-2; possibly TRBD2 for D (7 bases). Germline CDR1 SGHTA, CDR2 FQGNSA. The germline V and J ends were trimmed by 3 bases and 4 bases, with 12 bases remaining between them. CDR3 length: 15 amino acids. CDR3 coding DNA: TGTGCCAGCAGCTTCCTAGGGGGGGGCACCGGGGAGCTGTTTTTT. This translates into CASSFLGGGTGELFF.

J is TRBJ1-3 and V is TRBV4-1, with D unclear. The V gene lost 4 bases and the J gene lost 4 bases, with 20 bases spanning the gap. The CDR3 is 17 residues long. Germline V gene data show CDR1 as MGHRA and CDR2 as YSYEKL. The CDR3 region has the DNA TGCGCCAGCAGCCGAGCATTGACCTCATCGGGGGGAAACACCATATATTTT. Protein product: CASSRALTSSGGNTIYF.

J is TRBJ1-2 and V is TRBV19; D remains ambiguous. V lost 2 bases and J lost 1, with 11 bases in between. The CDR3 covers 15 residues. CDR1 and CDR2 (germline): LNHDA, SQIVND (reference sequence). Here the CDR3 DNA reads TGTGCCAGTAGTATATCAGTCGGAGTTAACTATGGCTACACCTTC. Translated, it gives CASSISVGVNYGYTF.